The 17 T cell receptor beta chains given below trace back to one sample, sequenced in a study of identical twins. TCRdb used MiXCR to reprocess the 5' RACE reads, holding one entry per CDR3 protein. The profile shows about 530,000 distinct CDR3 sequences, approximately 16% of them singletons. The sample also formed part of further work on yellow fever vaccine responses in identical twins.

Sequencing was done on a sample of CD4+ T cells sorted from blood. The receptors were sampled from a woman younger than 35 in good health.

This clonotype was observed a few times. V gene TRBV7-9 combines with J gene TRBJ1-4, with a tentative D call TRBD1 (6 bases). CDR3 size: 12 residues. Trimming removed 10 bases from V and 8 bases from J, with 14 bases in between. Germline loops: CDR1 SEHNR, CDR2 FQNEAQ (reference sequence). Written as DNA, the CDR3 is TGTGCCACCCCGAGGGGGGGAGAAAAACTGTTTTTT. Translating it yields CATPRGGEKLFF. The full variable domain, rest sourced from reference TRBV7-9 and TRBJ1-4, is DTGVSQNPRHKITKRGQNVTFRCDPISEHNRLYWYRQTLGQGPEFLTYFQNEAQLEKSRLLSDRFSAERPKGSFSTLEIQRTEQGDSAMYLCATPRGGEKLFFGSGTQLSVL.

V usage is TRBV10-3 and J usage is TRBJ1-1; no clear D. The CDR3 length is 16 residues. V was clipped by 0 bases and J by 4 bases, with 15 bases between them. Germline V lookup: CDR1 ENHRY, CDR2 SYGVKD. CDR3 nucleotides: TGTGCCATCAGTGAGTCAGGCACCAGCCGAATCACTGAAGCTTTCTTT. It specifies CAISESGTSRITEAFF.

The V call is TRBV14, the J call TRBJ2-2; TRBD2 matches 10 bases. Trimming cost V 2 bases and J 5 bases; bases outside gene matches: 2. Per germline, CDR1 SGHDN and CDR2 FVKESK. The CDR3 is 15 amino acids. The CDR3 nucleotides read TGTGCCAGCAGCCAACAACTAGCGGGAACCGGGGAGCTGTTTTTT. The encoded protein is CASSQQLAGTGELFF. The complete variable domain, with remaining parts taken from reference TRBV14 and TRBJ2-2, reads EAGVTQFPSHSVIEKGQTVTLRCDPISGHDNLYWYRRVMGKEIKFLLHFVKESKQDESGMPNNRFLAERTGGTYSTLKVQPAELEDSGVYFCASSQQLAGTGELFFGEGSRLTVL.

This clonotype was seen many times. The chain recombines TRBV12-3 or TRBV12-4 with TRBJ2-1; TRBD2 agrees at 10 bases. The CDR3 sequence is 17 residues long. Trimming at V came to 1 base and at J to 9 bases, leaving 12 bases not matched to a gene. The CDR3 reads CASSLEPLAGASSEQFF. CDR3 coding DNA: TGTGCCAGCAGTTTAGAGCCCCTAGCGGGAGCCTCGAGTGAGCAGTTCTTC.

The chain uses TRBV5-1 and TRBJ1-3, with TRBD1 matching over 7 bases. The germline V gene has CDR1 SGHRS and CDR2 YFSETQ. The CDR3 totals 16 residues. The trim removed 4 bases at V and 0 bases at J, leaving 7 bases unmatched. Here the CDR3 reads CASSISGGTSGNTIYF. The DNA for the CDR3 is TGCGCCAGCAGCATATCAGGGGGTACCTCTGGAAACACCATATATTTT. The variable domain in full, completed from reference TRBV5-1 and TRBJ1-3, reads KAGVTQTPRYLIKTRGQQVTLSCSPISGHRSVSWYQQTPGQGLQFLFEYFSETQRNKGNFPGRFSGRQFSNSRSEMNVSTLELGDSALYLCASSISGGTSGNTIYFGEGSWLTVV.

The chain couples TRBV5-1 to TRBJ1-1; no clear D. Germline assignment: CDR1 SGHRS and CDR2 YFSETQ. V gave up 6 bases and J gave up 0 bases, with 18 bases separating them. This CDR3 has 16 residues. DNA of the CDR3: TGCGCCAGCACCCCACGGTCAGGCGGATTGAACACTGAAGCTTTCTTT. It specifies CASTPRSGGLNTEAFF.

V and J are TRBV5-8 and TRBJ1-4; 9 bases align to TRBD1. Germline CDR1 reads SGHTS; CDR2 reads YDEGEE. The CDR3 runs 16 residues. The V and J ends lost 4 bases and 0 bases, in that order; junction bases with no gene match: 4. CDR3 protein: CASSPGTGTTNEKLFF. CDR3 nucleotides: TGTGCCAGCAGCCCTGGGACAGGGACAACTAATGAAAAACTGTTTTTT.

This clonotype has a handful of counts. V is TRBV29-1 and J is TRBJ1-2; D is ambiguous. Trimming took off 4 bases at V and 0 bases at J, with 12 bases between the two ends. Germline CDR1 is SQVTM and CDR2 is ANQGSEA. This CDR3 comprises 14 residues. CDR3 amino acids: CSVGQIASNYGYTF. CDR3 DNA: TGCAGCGTTGGGCAAATAGCCTCTAACTATGGCTACACCTTC.

The rearrangement joins TRBV11-2 to TRBJ2-7, with 13 positions matching TRBD2. In germline, CDR1 is SGHAT, CDR2 FQNNGV. With V trimmed by 5 bases and J by 6 bases, 7 bases remained unmatched. This CDR3 contains 15 residues. Here the CDR3 DNA reads TGTGCCAGCAGCCAAGGACTAGCGGGAGTGCGCGAGCAGTACTTC. This translates into CASSQGLAGVREQYF.

The J gene is TRBJ2-5, the V gene TRBV5-1, with D possibly being TRBD1 or TRBD2 (6 bases each). CDR1 SGHRS and CDR2 YFSETQ come from the germline V gene. V lost 3 bases to trimming and J lost 4 bases, with 16 bases between them. This CDR3 has 15 amino acids. CDR3 region: CASSSSGAWGETQYF. Here the CDR3 DNA reads TGCGCCAGCAGCTCTTCGGGGGCCTGGGGAGAGACCCAGTACTTC. The variable domain in full, completed from reference TRBV5-1 and TRBJ2-5, reads KAGVTQTPRYLIKTRGQQVTLSCSPISGHRSVSWYQQTPGQGLQFLFEYFSETQRNKGNFPGRFSGRQFSNSRSEMNVSTLELGDSALYLCASSSSGAWGETQYFGPGTRLLVL.

This sequence joins TRBV11-2 and TRBJ1-4; D uncertain. Trimming cost V 3 bases and J 5 bases, with 10 bases left between them. Germline CDR1 reads SGHAT; CDR2 reads FQNNGV. This CDR3 is 14 amino acids long. CDR3 loop: CASSFLAGNEKLFF. The CDR3 nucleotides are TGTGCCAGCAGCTTTCTGGCGGGGAATGAAAAACTGTTTTTT.

This chain connects TRBV14 to TRBJ1-3; D is unclear. CDR3 size: 13 residues. V was shortened by 2 bases and J by 2 bases, with 4 bases between the two germline ends. Germline CDR1 reads SGHDN; CDR2 reads FVKESK. The CDR3 region is CASSQTTGNTIYF. CDR3 nucleotide sequence: TGTGCCAGCAGCCAAACAACTGGAAACACCATATATTTT.

V usage is TRBV4-1 and J usage is TRBJ1-5; D gene unclear. Germline V lookup: CDR1 MGHRA, CDR2 YSYEKL. The V gene lost 4 bases and the J gene lost 1 base, with 17 bases spanning the gap. The CDR3 consists of 17 residues. The chain's CDR3 is CASSPQIGVSSNQPQHF. As DNA, the CDR3 is TGCGCCAGCAGCCCCCAGATAGGCGTGTCCAGCAATCAGCCCCAGCATTTT.

This clonotype turned up a few times. The chain recombines TRBV5-1 with TRBJ1-4, with a tentative D call TRBD1 (6 bases). V lost 5 bases to trimming and J lost 2 bases, with 13 bases between them. The CDR3 sequence is 15 residues long. The germline CDR1 and CDR2 sequences are SGHRS and YFSETQ. For the CDR3, the DNA is TGCGCCAGCAGTTCTGGACAGCCGACTAATGAAAAACTGTTTTTT. Its translation: CASSSGQPTNEKLFF. The whole variable domain, filled in from reference TRBV5-1 and TRBJ1-4, reads KAGVTQTPRYLIKTRGQQVTLSCSPISGHRSVSWYQQTPGQGLQFLFEYFSETQRNKGNFPGRFSGRQFSNSRSEMNVSTLELGDSALYLCASSSGQPTNEKLFFGSGTQLSVL.

This clonotype turned up a few times. The chain uses TRBV9 and TRBJ1-3; D is unclear. Looked up from germline, CDR1 is SGDLS and CDR2 is YYNGEE. V was shortened by 0 bases and J by 4 bases, with 5 bases between the two germline ends. This CDR3 comprises 13 residues. This CDR3 is CASSVDQGNTIYF. The CDR3 nucleotides read TGTGCCAGCAGCGTAGATCAAGGAAACACCATATATTTT.

In its sample, this clonotype was seen many times. The chain links TRBV20-1 to TRBJ1-5; 7 bases match TRBD1. Germline CDR1 is DFQATT and CDR2 is SNEGSKA (reference sequence). V dropped 1 base and J dropped 3; count of bases not matched to a gene: 6. The CDR3 length is 15 residues. The CDR3 sequence is CSARGGQGDNQPQHF. The CDR3 region has the DNA TGCAGTGCTAGAGGAGGGCAGGGGGACAATCAGCCCCAGCATTTT.

The chain carries TRBV19 and TRBJ2-7; 8 bases line up with TRBD1. This CDR3 contains 14 residues. The V gene's germline CDR1 is LNHDA and CDR2 SQIVND (reference sequence). Trimming at V came to 3 bases and at J to 1 base, leaving 2 bases not matched to a gene. CDR3 nucleotides: TGTGCCAGTAGTATTGGGACAGGATCCTACGAGCAGTACTTC. It encodes CASSIGTGSYEQYF.